This passage covers 8 T cell receptor beta chains from one sample sequenced in a study of T-cell memory formation after mild COVID-19. One entry per CDR3 protein results from TCRdb running MiXCR on the 5' RACE reads. Of about 470,000 distinct CDR3 sequences listed, roughly 25% are singletons. The specimen sequenced was PBMCs or a T cell subset sorted from them (not recorded which). The receptor source for this set is an adult woman who had mild COVID-19 (a few samples of this study predate the infection). Cell type and time point are not known.

In DNA, the CDR3 is TGTGCCAGTTCAGGACAGGGCGGGTCAGAGACCCAGTACTTC. Translation gives CASSGQGGSETQYF. V is TRBV2 and J is TRBJ2-5; 8 bases line up with TRBD1. The junction had 10 bases not matched to a gene; V was cut back by 9 bases and J by 4 bases. From germline, CDR1 is SNHLY and CDR2 FYNNEI. The CDR3 sequence is 14 residues long.

The rearrangement joins TRBV20-1 to TRBJ2-7, with TRBD2 as a possible D gene (7 bases). Per germline, CDR1 DFQATT and CDR2 SNEGSKA (reference sequence). V lost 5 bases and J 0 bases, leaving 11 bases between the germline ends. The CDR3 loop spans 13 amino acids. The CDR3, as DNA: TGCAGTGCTGGGGGCGGGAGCTCCTACGAGCAGTACTTC. Translation: CSAGGGSSYEQYF.

This clonotype was seen only once. This sequence joins TRBV5-1 and TRBJ2-1; 10 bases map to TRBD2. Germline-derived CDR1 and CDR2 are SGHRS and YFSETQ. With 3 bases clipped from V and 4 bases from J, the junction kept 4 bases outside the gene matches. This CDR3 region has 15 residues. CDR3 DNA sequence: TGCGCCAGCAGCTGGACTAGCGGAGAATACAATGAGCAGTTCTTC. Its protein product is CASSWTSGEYNEQFF.

With respect to this clonotype: At one boundary the junction diverges from the germline segment, which might be a read error. V and J are TRBV5-1 and TRBJ2-1; 9 bases match TRBD1. Germline CDR1 SGHRS, CDR2 YFSETQ. This CDR3 has 14 residues. CDR3 nucleotides: TGCGCCAGCAGCTTAACCGGGACAGGGATGAAAGGGTATTTC. This encodes CASSLTGTGMKGYF.

In this sample, this clonotype turned up a few times. This chain joins TRBV29-1 and TRBJ2-5; the D gene is possibly TRBD1 (6 bases). The CDR3 sequence is 15 residues long. Per germline, CDR1 SQVTM and CDR2 ANQGSEA. V dropped 2 bases and J dropped 3 bases, with 16 bases sitting between them. CDR3 DNA sequence: TGCAGCGTTGAACCAGGGGTTAAGGGAGAAGAGACCCAGTACTTC. Its protein product is CSVEPGVKGEETQYF.

This clonotype was counted between two and nine times. The chain carries TRBV6-2 or TRBV6-3 and TRBJ1-1; D not certain. CDR3 length: 16 amino acids. CDR1 and CDR2 (germline): MNHEY, SVGEGT. Trimming stripped 6 bases from V and 10 bases from J, with 27 bases between. CDR3 amino acids: CASSPGRAGDLGGAFF. The CDR3 bases are TGTGCCAGCAGCCCGGGGAGGGCTGGAGACCTTGGTGGAGCTTTCTTT.

This chain links TRBV12-3 or TRBV12-4 with TRBJ1-5; D gene ambiguous. This CDR3 contains 13 residues. Deletions cut 6 bases from V and 5 bases from J, with 11 bases between. The CDR3 loop is CASSPGRHQPQHF. CDR3 in DNA: TGTGCCAGCAGCCCCGGTAGGCATCAGCCCCAGCATTTT.

The table lists this clonotype with a few counts. The chain combines TRBV5-1 with TRBJ1-3; 7 nucleotides align to TRBD1. The germline V gene has CDR1 SGHRS and CDR2 YFSETQ. The CDR3 spans 16 residues. V lost 4 bases, J lost 0 bases, and 7 bases stayed unmatched. The CDR3 here is CASSLSDRFSGNTIYF. CDR3 bases: TGCGCCAGCAGCCTGTCGGACAGGTTCTCTGGAAACACCATATATTTT.